One and the same sample provided the 14 T cell receptor beta chains below, sequenced in a study of OX40 agonist ivuxolimab in advanced cancers. The method was immunoSEQ multiplex PCR; TCRdb's version includes in-frame clones alone and lacks a portion of them. The table includes 80,000 to 100,000 clones, about 90% detected once. Sample: CD4+ or CD8+ T cells sorted from blood, taken in a trial of the OX40 agonist ivuxolimab. Receptors originate from an adult with an advanced solid tumor such as melanoma, head and neck, liver or kidney cancer.

Comments on this clone: One end of the junction fails to match germline, which may point to a read error. The chain employs TRBV5-1 and TRBJ1-6; D call uncertain. The CDR3 loop spans 13 amino acids. Germline CDR1 reads SGHRS; CDR2 reads YFSETQ. The CDR3 sequence is CASSLVENSPLHF. The CDR3 nucleotides are TGTGCCAGCAGCTTGGTTGAGAATTCACCCCTCCACTTT.

This chain uses TRBV6-6 with TRBJ2-1, with 11 bases aligning to TRBD1. Germline V gene data show CDR1 as MNHNY and CDR2 as SVGAGI (reference sequence). CDR3 length: 15 residues. Trimming took 3 bases from V and 6 from J; bases not matched to a gene: 4. CDR3 sequence reads: CASSYSGQGGNEQFF. The CDR3 region has the DNA TGTGCCAGCAGTTATTCGGGACAGGGGGGCAATGAGCAGTTCTTC.

The rearrangement uses TRBV10-3 and TRBJ1-5; D may be TRBD1 (5 bases). Germline CDR1 and CDR2: ENHRY and SYGVKD. The ends were cut back, 0 bases at V and 5 bases at J, with 8 bases in the middle. The CDR3 spans 14 residues. The CDR3 here is CAISESGGYQPQHF. CDR3 coding DNA: TGTGCCATCAGTGAGTCCGGGGGATATCAGCCCCAGCATTTT.

The V gene is TRBV7-9, the J gene TRBJ1-3, with 8 nucleotides matching TRBD1. V was clipped by 7 bases and J by 2 bases; unmatched bases: 13. Germline assignment: CDR1 SEHNR and CDR2 FQNEAQ (reference sequence). The CDR3 spans 17 residues. In nucleotides, the CDR3 is TGTGCCAGCACCCCGTCTGGGCGGACAGGGCCTGGAAACACCATATATTTT. Its protein is CASTPSGRTGPGNTIYF.

This clone has just a few counts. CDR3 region: CASSLSPQLAGVEETQYF. The CDR3 DNA reads TGTGCCAGCAGTTTATCCCCTCAACTAGCGGGGGTAGAAGAGACCCAGTACTTC. The genes are TRBV27 and TRBJ2-5, with 11 bases matching TRBD2. The CDR3 spans 18 residues. Germline CDR1 is MNHEY and CDR2 is SMNVEV (reference sequence). The junction had 9 bases not matched to a gene; V was cut back by 0 bases and J by 3 bases.

The rearrangement joins TRBV6-5 to TRBJ1-3, with D maybe TRBD1 (6 bases). Deletions cut 6 bases from V and 3 bases from J, with 15 bases between. The CDR3 runs 15 residues. Germline V gene lookup returns CDR1 MNHEY and CDR2 SVGAGI. The CDR3 DNA follows: TGTGCCAGCAGCGATTTACAGGGACTTGGAAACACCATATATTTT. Translating it yields CASSDLQGLGNTIYF.

The chain recombines TRBV18 with TRBJ2-1; D call uncertain. Germline V CDR1 and CDR2: KGHSH, LQKENI. Trimming took off 3 bases at V and 0 bases at J, with 12 bases between the two ends. The CDR3 has 16 residues. CDR3 coding DNA: TGTGCCAGCTCACCCCGAGCGATCAGCTCCTACAATGAGCAGTTCTTC. This sequence encodes CASSPRAISSYNEQFF. The full variable domain, rest sourced from reference TRBV18 and TRBJ2-1, is NAGVMQNPRHLVRRRGQEARLRCSPMKGHSHVYWYRQLPEEGLKFMVYLQKENIIDESGMPKERFSAEFPKEGPSILRIQQVVRGDSAAYFCASSPRAISSYNEQFFGPGTRLTVL.

The chain is built from TRBV7-9 and TRBJ2-3; 13 bases fit TRBD2. Germline V gene sequence: CDR1 SEHNR, CDR2 FQNEAQ (reference sequence). This CDR3 spans 16 amino acids. The J segment lost 3 bases and the V segment lost 5 bases, leaving 5 bases of the junction unmatched. The CDR3 here is CASSIGLAGETDTQYF. The CDR3 nucleotides read TGTGCCAGCAGCATTGGACTAGCGGGGGAAACAGATACGCAGTATTTT.

This rearrangement joins TRBV11-3 to TRBJ2-2; perhaps TRBD2 as D (6 bases). The CDR3 is 14 amino acids. The V gene lost 4 bases and the J gene lost 6 bases, with 12 bases spanning the gap. Germline CDR1 reads SGHNT; CDR2 reads YENEEA. DNA of the CDR3: TGTGCCAGCAGCTCCCCCCCGGGAGCCGGGGAGCTGTTTTTT. Its protein is CASSSPPGAGELFF.

The chain recombines TRBV5-1 with TRBJ2-7; TRBD2 aligns across 8 bases. J gave up 0 bases and V 0 bases, and 5 bases lay outside the gene matches. In germline, CDR1 is SGHRS, CDR2 YFSETQ. The CDR3 contains 16 residues. In DNA form, the CDR3 reads TGCGCCAGCAGCTTGGAGGGAGCGGGGGTCTCCTACGAGCAGTACTTC. The encoded protein is CASSLEGAGVSYEQYF.

V gene TRBV6-4 combines with J gene TRBJ2-2; D might be TRBD2 (5 bases). This CDR3 is built from 14 residues. The V end lost 4 bases, the J end lost 5 bases, and 11 bases lay between the germline ends. Germline V gene sequence: CDR1 MRHNA, CDR2 SNTAGT. Here the CDR3 reads CASSVTLGTGELFF. CDR3 bases: TGTGCCAGCAGTGTCACACTAGGGACCGGGGAGCTGTTTTTT.

The chain carries TRBV5-6 and TRBJ2-7; TRBD1 aligns across 7 bases. Germline V gene sequence: CDR1 SGHDT, CDR2 YYEEEE. The CDR3 loop spans 16 amino acids. The V and J ends lost 4 bases and 6 bases, in that order; junction bases with no gene match: 16. DNA of the CDR3: TGTGCCAGCAGCAAGCCGGACAGGACGCGCCTGAGCGAGCAGTACTTC. Translating it yields CASSKPDRTRLSEQYF.

V gene TRBV6-6 combines with J gene TRBJ1-3; D not resolved. The germline gives CDR1 MNHNY, CDR2 SVGAGI (reference sequence). The CDR3 consists of 14 residues. V dropped 5 bases and J dropped 0 bases, with 8 bases sitting between them. The CDR3 DNA reads TGTGCCAGCAGTACCAAAGACTCTGGAAACACCATATATTTT. Amino acid sequence: CASSTKDSGNTIYF.

This sequence joins TRBV4-2 and TRBJ1-5, with 8 positions matching TRBD1. CDR1 is LGHNA, CDR2 YNFKEQ, per germline. After removal of 5 bases from V and 4 bases from J, the junction contained 4 bases not matched to a gene. The CDR3 is 14 amino acids. This chain's CDR3 is CASSAGQGNQPQHF. The CDR3 DNA follows: TGTGCCAGCAGCGCTGGACAGGGAAATCAGCCCCAGCATTTT.